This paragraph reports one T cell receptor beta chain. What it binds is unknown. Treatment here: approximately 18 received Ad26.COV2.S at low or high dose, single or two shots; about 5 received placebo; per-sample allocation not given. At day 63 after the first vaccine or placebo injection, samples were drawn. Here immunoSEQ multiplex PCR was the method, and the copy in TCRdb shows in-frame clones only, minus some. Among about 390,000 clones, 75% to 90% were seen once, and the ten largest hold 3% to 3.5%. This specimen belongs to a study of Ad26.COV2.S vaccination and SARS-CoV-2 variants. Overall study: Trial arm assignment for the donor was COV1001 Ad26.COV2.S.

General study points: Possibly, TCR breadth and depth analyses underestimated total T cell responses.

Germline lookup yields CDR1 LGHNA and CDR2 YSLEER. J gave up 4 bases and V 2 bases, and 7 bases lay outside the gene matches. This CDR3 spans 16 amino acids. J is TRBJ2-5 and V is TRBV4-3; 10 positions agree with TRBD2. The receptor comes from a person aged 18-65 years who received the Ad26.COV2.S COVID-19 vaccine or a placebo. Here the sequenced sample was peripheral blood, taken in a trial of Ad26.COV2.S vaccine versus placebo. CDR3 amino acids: CASSQFSGGARETQYF. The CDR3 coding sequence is TGCGCCAGCAGCCAATTCAGCGGGGGGGCCCGAGAGACCCAGTACTTC.